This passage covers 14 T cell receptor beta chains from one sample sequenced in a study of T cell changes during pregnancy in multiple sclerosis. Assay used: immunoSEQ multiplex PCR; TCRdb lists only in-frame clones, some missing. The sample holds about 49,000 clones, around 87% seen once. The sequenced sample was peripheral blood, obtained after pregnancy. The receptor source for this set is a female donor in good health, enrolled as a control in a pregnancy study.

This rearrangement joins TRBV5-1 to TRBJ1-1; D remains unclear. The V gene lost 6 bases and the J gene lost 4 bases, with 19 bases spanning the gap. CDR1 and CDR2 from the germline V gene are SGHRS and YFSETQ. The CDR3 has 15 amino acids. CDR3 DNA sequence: TGCGCCAGCACCCCGGACGGGGTTCGAGGCACTGAAGCTTTCTTT. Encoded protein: CASTPDGVRGTEAFF.

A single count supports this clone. The CDR3 DNA is TGCAGCGTTGGGGAGGGCTATGGCTACACCTTC. Amino acids: CSVGEGYGYTF. V and J are TRBV29-1 and TRBJ1-2; D is uncertain. The V gene lost 4 bases and the J gene lost 4 bases, with 7 bases spanning the gap. Germline CDR1 reads SQVTM; CDR2 reads ANQGSEA. The CDR3 runs to 11 residues.

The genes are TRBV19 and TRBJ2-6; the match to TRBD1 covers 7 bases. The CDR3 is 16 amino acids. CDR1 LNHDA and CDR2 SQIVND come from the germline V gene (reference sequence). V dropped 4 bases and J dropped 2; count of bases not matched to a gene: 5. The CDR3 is CASSTSTGTGANVLTF. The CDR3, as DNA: TGTGCCAGTAGTACGTCGACAGGGACTGGGGCCAACGTCCTGACTTTC.

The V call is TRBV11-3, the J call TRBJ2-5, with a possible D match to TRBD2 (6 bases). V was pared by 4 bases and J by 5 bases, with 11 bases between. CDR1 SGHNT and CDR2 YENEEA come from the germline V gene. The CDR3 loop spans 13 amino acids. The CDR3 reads CASSSGVWETQYF. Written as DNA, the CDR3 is TGTGCCAGCAGCTCGGGAGTCTGGGAGACCCAGTACTTC.

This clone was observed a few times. CDR3 nucleotides: TGTGCCTGGGCGGGACAGACGAACACTGAAGCTTTCTTT. Translated: CAWAGQTNTEAFF. The rearrangement joins TRBV30 to TRBJ1-1; TRBD1 matches 7 bases. The CDR3 is made up of 13 amino acids. V was pared by 5 bases and J by 1 base, with 4 bases of the junction left unmatched. Germline lookup yields CDR1 GTSNPN and CDR2 SVGIG (reference sequence).

CDR3 region: CASSQEGVQGAGEQFF. As DNA, the CDR3 is TGTGCCAGCAGCCAAGAGGGGGTGCAGGGGGCGGGTGAGCAGTTCTTC. The chain uses TRBV14 and TRBJ2-1; 8 positions match TRBD1. J was trimmed by 9 bases and V by 0 bases; bases with no gene match: 10. CDR3 size: 16 residues. The germline V gene has CDR1 SGHDN and CDR2 FVKESK. The full variable domain, completed using reference TRBV14 and TRBJ2-1, is EAGVTQFPSHSVIEKGQTVTLRCDPISGHDNLYWYRRVMGKEIKFLLHFVKESKQDESGMPNNRFLAERTGGTYSTLKVQPAELEDSGVYFCASSQEGVQGAGEQFFGPGTRLTVL.

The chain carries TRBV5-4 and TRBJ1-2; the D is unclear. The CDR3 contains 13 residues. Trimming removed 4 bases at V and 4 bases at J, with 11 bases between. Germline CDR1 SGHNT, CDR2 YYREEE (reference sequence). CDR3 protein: CASSPTTIYGYTF. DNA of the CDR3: TGTGCCAGCAGCCCAACTACGATCTATGGCTACACCTTC. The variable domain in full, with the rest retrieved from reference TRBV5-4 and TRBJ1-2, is ETGVTQSPTHLIKTRGQQVTLRCSSQSGHNTVSWYQQALGQGPQFIFQYYREEENGRGNFPPRFSGLQFPNYSSELNVNALELDDSALYLCASSPTTIYGYTFGSGTRLTVV.

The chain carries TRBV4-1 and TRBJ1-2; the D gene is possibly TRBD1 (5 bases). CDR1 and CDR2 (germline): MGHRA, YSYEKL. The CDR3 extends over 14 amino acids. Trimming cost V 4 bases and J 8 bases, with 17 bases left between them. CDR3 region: CASSRPIGGPGYTF. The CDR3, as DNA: TGCGCCAGCAGCCGACCTATCGGGGGTCCGGGCTACACCTTC.

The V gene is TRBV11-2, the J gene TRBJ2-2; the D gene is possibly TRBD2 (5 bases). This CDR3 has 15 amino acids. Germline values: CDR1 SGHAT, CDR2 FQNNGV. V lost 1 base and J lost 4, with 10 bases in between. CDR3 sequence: CASSLVDAGTGELFF. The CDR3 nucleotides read TGTGCCAGCAGCTTAGTCGATGCGGGCACCGGGGAGCTGTTTTTT.

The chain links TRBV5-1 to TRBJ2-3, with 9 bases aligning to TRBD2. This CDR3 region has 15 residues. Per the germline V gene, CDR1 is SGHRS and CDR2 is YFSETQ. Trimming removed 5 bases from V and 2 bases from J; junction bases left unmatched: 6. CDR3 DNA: TGCGCCAGCAGGGCTAGCGGGGTGGACACAGATACGCAGTATTTT. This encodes CASRASGVDTDTQYF.

DNA of the CDR3: TGTGCCAGCAGTTGGCGGGAGCGGCCCAATCAGCCCCAGCATTTT. Protein product: CASSWRERPNQPQHF. This chain links TRBV6-6 with TRBJ1-5; D not certain. V was clipped by 4 bases and J by 3 bases, with 13 bases between them. Germline loops: CDR1 MNHNY, CDR2 SVGAGI (reference sequence). CDR3 length: 15 residues.

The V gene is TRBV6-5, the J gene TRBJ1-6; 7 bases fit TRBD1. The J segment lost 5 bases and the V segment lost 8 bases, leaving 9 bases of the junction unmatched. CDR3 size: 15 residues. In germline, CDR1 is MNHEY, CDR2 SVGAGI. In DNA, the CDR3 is TGTGCCAGCGCCGAGGGGGCCCCCCATAATTCACCCCTCCACTTT. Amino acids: CASAEGAPHNSPLHF.

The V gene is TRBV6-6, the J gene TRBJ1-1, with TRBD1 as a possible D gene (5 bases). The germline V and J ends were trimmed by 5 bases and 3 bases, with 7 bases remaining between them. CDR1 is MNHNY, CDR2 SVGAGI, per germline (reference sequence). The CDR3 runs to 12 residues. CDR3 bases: TGTGCCAGCAGTCCCAGGGACACTGAAGCTTTCTTT. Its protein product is CASSPRDTEAFF.

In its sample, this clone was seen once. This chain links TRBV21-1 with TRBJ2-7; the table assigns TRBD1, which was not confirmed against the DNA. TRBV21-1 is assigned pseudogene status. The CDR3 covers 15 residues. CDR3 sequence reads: CASTPIDRVTYEQYF. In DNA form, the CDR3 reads TGTGCCAGCACCCCCATAGACAGGGTGACCTACGAGCAGTACTTC.